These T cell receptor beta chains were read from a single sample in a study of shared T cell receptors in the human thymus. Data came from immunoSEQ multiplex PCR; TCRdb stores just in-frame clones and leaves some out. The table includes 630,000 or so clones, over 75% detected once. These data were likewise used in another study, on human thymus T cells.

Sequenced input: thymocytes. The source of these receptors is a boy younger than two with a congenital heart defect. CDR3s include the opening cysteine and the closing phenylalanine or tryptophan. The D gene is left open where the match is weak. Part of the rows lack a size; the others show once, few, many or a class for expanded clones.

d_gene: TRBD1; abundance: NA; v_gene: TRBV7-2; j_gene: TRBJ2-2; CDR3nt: TGTGCCAGCAGCTTCGAGACAGGGCCCCGACCGAACACCGGGGAGCTGTTTTTT; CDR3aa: CASSFETGPRPNTGELFF
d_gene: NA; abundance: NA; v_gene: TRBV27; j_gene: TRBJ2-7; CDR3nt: TGTGCCAGCAGTTTATCGATTGGCCATTTCTACGAGCAGTACTTC; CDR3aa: CASSLSIGHFYEQYF
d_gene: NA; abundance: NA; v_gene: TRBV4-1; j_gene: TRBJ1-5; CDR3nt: TGCGCCAGCAGCCAAGAGGGGGCCCTGGATCAGCCCCAGCATTTT; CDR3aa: CASSQEGALDQPQHF
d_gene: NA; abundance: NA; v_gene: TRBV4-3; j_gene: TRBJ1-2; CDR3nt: TGCGCCAGCAGCCAAGATCTGAACAATGCGGAGGGCTACACCTTC; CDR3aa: CASSQDLNNAEGYTF
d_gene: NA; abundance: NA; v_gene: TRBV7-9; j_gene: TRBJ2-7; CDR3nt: TGTGCCAGCAGCTTAGCGCATTCGCAGGGGATCTACGAGCAGTACTTC; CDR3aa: CASSLAHSQGIYEQYF
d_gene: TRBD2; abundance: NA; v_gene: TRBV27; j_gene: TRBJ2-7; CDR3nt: TGTGCCAGCAGTCTAAGGGGGATCAGCGGGGGGAGGGACTACGAGCAGTACTTC; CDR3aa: CASSLRGISGGRDYEQYF
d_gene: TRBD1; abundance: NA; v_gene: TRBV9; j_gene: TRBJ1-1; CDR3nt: TGTGCCAGCAGCGCTCAGGGGGACAACACTGAAGCTTTCTTT; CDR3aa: CASSAQGDNTEAFF
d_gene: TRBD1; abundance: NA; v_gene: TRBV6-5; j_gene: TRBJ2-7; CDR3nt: TGTGCCAGCAGACCACTCAGGGGGCCCAACGAGCAGTACTTC; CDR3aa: CASRPLRGPNEQYF
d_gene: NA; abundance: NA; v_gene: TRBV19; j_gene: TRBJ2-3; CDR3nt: TGTGCCAGTAGGGCTCCCAGGACAGATACGCAGTATTTT; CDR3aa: CASRAPRTDTQYF
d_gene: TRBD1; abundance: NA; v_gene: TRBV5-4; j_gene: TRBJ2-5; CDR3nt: TGTGCCAGCAGCTTTTCGCCGGGACAGGGGCAAGAGACCCAGTACTTC; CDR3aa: CASSFSPGQGQETQYF
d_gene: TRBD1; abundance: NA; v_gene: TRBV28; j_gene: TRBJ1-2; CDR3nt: TGTGCCAGCAGTTTCCGGGACAGGGGGTATTATACCAACTATGGCTACACCTTC; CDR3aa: CASSFRDRGYYTNYGYTF
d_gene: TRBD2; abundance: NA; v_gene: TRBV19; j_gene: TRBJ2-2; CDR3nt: TGTGCCAGTAGTATAGTATTTAGCGGGGCTACGAACACCGGGGAGCTGTTTTTT; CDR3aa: CASSIVFSGATNTGELFF
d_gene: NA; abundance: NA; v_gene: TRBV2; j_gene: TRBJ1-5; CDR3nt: TGTGCCAGCAGTTATAGCAATCAGCCCCAGCATTTT; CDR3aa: CASSYSNQPQHF
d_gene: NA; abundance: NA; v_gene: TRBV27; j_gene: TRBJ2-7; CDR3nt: TGTGCCAGCAGCCTGAAAGACAACAGGGCAATCGGGAACGAGCAGTACTTC; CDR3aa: CASSLKDNRAIGNEQYF
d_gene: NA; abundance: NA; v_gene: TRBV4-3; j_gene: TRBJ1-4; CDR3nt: TGCGCCAGCAGCCAAGTGGGTCAAGGGGTAAATGAAAAACTGTTTTTT; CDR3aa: CASSQVGQGVNEKLFF
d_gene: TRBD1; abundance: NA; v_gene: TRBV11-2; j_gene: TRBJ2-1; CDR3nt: TGTGCCAGCAGCAAGGGACAGAACAATGAGCAGTTCTTC; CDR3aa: CASSKGQNNEQFF
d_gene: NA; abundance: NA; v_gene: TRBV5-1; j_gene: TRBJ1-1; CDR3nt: TGCGCCAGCACCGGACAGTTGAACACTGAAGCTTTCTTT; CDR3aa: CASTGQLNTEAFF
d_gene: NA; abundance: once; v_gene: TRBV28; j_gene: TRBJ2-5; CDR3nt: TGTGCCAGTAGCATCTCCGGGCAAGAGACCCAGTACTTC; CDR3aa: CASSISGQETQYF
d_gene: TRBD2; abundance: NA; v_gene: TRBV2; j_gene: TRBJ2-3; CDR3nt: TGTGCCAGCAGGGTACTAGCGGGAGGGTCCACAGATACGCAGTATTTT; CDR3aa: CASRVLAGGSTDTQYF
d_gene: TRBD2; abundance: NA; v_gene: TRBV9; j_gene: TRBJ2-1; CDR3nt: TGTGCCAGCAGCGTAGGTGGCCCTAGCGGGAGAGGTTACAGTGAGCAGTTCTTC; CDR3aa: CASSVGGPSGRGYSEQFF
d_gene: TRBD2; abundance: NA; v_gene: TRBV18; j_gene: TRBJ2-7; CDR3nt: TGTGCCAGCTCACCAGAGACTAGCGGACCTTCCTACGAGCAGTACTTC; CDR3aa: CASSPETSGPSYEQYF
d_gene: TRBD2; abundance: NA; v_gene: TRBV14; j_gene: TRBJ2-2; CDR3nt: TGTGCCAGCAGCCATAGAGCGGGGGGTTCCAGAGATACCGGGGAGCTGTTTTTT; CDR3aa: CASSHRAGGSRDTGELFF
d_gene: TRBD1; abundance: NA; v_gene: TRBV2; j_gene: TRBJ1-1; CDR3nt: TGTGCCAGCAACGGGAGCAACCGGGACAGGCGGGAGACTGAAGCTTTCTTT; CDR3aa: CASNGSNRDRRETEAFF
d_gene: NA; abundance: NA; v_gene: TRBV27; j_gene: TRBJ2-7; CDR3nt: TGTGCCAGCAGCCCTGAGGACACCATCTCCTACGAGCAGTACTTC; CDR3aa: CASSPEDTISYEQYF
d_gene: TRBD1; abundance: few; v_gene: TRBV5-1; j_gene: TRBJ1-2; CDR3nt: TGCGCCAGCCGGCAGGGGGTTCTAGCTAACTATGGCTACACCTTC; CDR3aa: CASRQGVLANYGYTF
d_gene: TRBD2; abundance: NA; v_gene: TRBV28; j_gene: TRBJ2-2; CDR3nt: TGTGCCATCAAAGCGGGTAGCGGGAGGGCGAACACCGGGGAGCTGTTTTTT; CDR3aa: CAIKAGSGRANTGELFF
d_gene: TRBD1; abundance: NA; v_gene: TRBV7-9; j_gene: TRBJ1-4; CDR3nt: TGTGCCAGCAGCTTAGGGCCCCAGGGACAGGGGAGAGATGAAAAACTGTTTTTT; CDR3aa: CASSLGPQGQGRDEKLFF
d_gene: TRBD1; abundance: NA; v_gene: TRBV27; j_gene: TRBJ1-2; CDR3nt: TGTGCCAGCAGTTTACACGCCGGGACAGGGGGCTATAAGGCTAACTATGGCTACACCTTC; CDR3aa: CASSLHAGTGGYKANYGYTF
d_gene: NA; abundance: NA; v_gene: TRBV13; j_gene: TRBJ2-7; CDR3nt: TGTGCCAGCAGCCCCGTCAGGGGATGGAGCTCCTACGAGCAGTACTTC; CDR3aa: CASSPVRGWSSYEQYF
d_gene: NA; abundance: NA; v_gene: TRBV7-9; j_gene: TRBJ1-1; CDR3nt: TGTGCCAGCAGCCCAGGGTACTCGGAAGCTTTCTTT; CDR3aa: CASSPGYSEAFF
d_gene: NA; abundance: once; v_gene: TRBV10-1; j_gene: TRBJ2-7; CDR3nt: TGCGCCACCTCGACTAATGTGGGCTCCTACGAGCAGTACTTC; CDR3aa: CATSTNVGSYEQYF
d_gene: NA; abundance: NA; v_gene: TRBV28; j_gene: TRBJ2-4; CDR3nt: TGTGCCAGCAGTTTATGTGCTACGGACAGATTAGCCAAAAACATTCAGTACTTC; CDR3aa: CASSLCATDRLAKNIQYF
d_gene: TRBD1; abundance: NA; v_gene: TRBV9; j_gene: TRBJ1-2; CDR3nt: TGTGCCAGCAGCGACCGGGACAGGGGTTTCGGCTACACCTTC; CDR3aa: CASSDRDRGFGYTF
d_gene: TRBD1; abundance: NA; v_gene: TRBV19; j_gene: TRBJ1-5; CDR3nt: TGTGCCAGCACTGGGACAGGGGATCAGCCCCAGCATTTT; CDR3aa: CASTGTGDQPQHF
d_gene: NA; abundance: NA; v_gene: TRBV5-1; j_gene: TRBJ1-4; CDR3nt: TGCGCCAGCAGCTTGGCGGGGACAACTAATGAAAAACTGTTTTTT; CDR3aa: CASSLAGTTNEKLFF
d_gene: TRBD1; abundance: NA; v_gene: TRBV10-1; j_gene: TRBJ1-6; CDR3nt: TGCGCCGGCGGACAGGGGGCTGCACCCCTCCACTTT; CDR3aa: CAGGQGAAPLHF
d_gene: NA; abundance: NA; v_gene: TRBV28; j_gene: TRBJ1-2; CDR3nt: TGTGCCAGCACCATTACACTCGGGGAGGGGGATGGCTACACCTTC; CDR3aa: CASTITLGEGDGYTF
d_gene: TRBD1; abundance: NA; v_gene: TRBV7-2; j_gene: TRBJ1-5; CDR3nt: TGTGCCAGCAGCGCGGGACAGACAAATCAGCCCCAGCATTTT; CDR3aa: CASSAGQTNQPQHF
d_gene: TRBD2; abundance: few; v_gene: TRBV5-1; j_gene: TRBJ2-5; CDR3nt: TGCGCCAGCAGCCCGGGACTAGCGGTAAAGTACCAAGAGACCCAGTACTTC; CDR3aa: CASSPGLAVKYQETQYF
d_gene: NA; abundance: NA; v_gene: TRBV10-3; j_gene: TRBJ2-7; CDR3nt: TGTGCCACCAAAAGCACTCTGACATCCTACGAGCAGTACTTC; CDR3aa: CATKSTLTSYEQYF
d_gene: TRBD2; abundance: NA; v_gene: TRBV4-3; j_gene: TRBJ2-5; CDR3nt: TGCGCCAGCAGCCTAAGACTAGCGGGAGAGCTTCAAGAGACCCAGTACTTC; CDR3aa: CASSLRLAGELQETQYF
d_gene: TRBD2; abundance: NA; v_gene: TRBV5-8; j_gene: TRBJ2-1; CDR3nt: TGTGCCAGCAGCCGGGGACTAGCGGGGGACTACAATGAGCAGTTCTTC; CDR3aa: CASSRGLAGDYNEQFF
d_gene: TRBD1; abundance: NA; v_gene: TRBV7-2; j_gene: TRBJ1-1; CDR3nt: TGTGCCAGCAGCAAAGGACAGGGTGCCCTAAACACTGAAGCTTTCTTT; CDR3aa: CASSKGQGALNTEAFF
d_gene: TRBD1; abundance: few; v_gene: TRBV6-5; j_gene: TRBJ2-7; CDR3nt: TGTGCCAGCAGTTTAGAGACAGGGGGCGAGCAGTACTTC; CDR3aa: CASSLETGGEQYF
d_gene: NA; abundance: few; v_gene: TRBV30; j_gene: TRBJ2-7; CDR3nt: TGTGCCTGGAGTGTACCCGAGGGCTACGAGCAGTACTTC; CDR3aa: CAWSVPEGYEQYF
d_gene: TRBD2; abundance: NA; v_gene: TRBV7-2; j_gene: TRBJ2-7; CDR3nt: TGTGCCAGCAGATACACTAGCGGGGGGCCGACCTACGAGCAGTACTTC; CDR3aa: CASRYTSGGPTYEQYF
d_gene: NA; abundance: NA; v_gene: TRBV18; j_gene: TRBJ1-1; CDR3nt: TGTGCCAGCTCACCAATCCACCAGGAGAACACTGAAGCTTTCTTT; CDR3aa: CASSPIHQENTEAFF
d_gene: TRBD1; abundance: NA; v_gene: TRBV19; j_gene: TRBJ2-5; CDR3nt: TGTGCCAGTAGTATAGATCGTACGGGACAGGGGGCTAGGGAGACCCAGTACTTC; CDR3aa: CASSIDRTGQGARETQYF
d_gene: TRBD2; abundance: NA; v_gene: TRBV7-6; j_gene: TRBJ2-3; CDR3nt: TGTGCCAGCAGCTCGCCAGAGGTGCGGGGGGCCGACACAGATACGCAGTATTTT; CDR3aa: CASSSPEVRGADTDTQYF
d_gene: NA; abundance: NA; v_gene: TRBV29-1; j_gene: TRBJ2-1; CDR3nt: TGCAGCGTTGAAGACCCGGGGTTGGGGGCTGACAATGAGCAGTTCTTC; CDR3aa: CSVEDPGLGADNEQFF
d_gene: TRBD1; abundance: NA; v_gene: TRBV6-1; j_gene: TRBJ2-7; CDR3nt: TGTGCCAGCAGTCCGGACAGGGTTGACTCCTACGAGCAGTACTTC; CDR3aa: CASSPDRVDSYEQYF
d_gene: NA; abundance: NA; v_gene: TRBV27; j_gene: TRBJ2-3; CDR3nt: TGTGCCAGCTCTTCGGCGGCAGGGGCCCCCACAGATACGCAGTATTTT; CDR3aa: CASSSAAGAPTDTQYF
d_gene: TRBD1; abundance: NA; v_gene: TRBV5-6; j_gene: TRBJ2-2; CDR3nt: TGTGCCAGCAGCCGAAATCAGAAAACAGGGGACACCGGGGAGCTGTTTTTT; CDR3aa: CASSRNQKTGDTGELFF
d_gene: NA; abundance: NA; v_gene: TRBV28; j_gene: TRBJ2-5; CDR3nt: TGTGCCAGCAGCCGCTCCGGGGGAATAAAAGAGACCCAGTACTTC; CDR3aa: CASSRSGGIKETQYF
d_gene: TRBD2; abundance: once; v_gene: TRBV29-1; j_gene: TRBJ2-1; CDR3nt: TGCAGCGTAAGACCGGGACTAAACAATGAGCAGTTCTTC; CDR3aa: CSVRPGLNNEQFF
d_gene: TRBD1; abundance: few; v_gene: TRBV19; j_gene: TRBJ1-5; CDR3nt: TGTGCCAGTAGTATACAGGGGGCCAGATATAGCAATCAGCCCCAGCATTTT; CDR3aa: CASSIQGARYSNQPQHF